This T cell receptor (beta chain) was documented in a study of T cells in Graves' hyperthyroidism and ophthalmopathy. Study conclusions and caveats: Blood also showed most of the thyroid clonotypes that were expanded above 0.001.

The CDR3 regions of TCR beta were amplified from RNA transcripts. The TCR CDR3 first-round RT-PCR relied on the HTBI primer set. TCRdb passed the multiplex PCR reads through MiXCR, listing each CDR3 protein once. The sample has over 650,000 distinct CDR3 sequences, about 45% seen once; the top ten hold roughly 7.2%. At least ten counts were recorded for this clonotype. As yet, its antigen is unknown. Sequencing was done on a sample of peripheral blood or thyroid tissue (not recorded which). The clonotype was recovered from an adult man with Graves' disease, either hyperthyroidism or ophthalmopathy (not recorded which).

The CDR3 nucleotides read TGTGCCAGCAGCTTAGACGAGCAGTACTTC. Encoded protein: CASSLDEQYF. V is TRBV7-8 and J is TRBJ2-7; no definite D call. CDR1 is SGHVS and CDR2 is FQNEAQ in the germline V gene. V lost 1 base to trimming and J lost 5 bases, with 0 bases between them. CDR3 length equals 10 residues.